Below are 13 T cell receptor beta chains sequenced from a single sample in a study of beta chain features in type 1 diabetes. Expressed TCRB transcripts got sequenced, as all isolated RNA was reverse transcribed. Measured with immunoSEQ multiplex PCR; TCRdb has only the in-frame clones, and not every one. The data show 140,000 to 150,000 clones, roughly 48% seen once. The sample taken for sequencing was Tregs from blood. These receptor sequences come from a man younger than 30 in good health.

This chain joins TRBV29-1 and TRBJ2-7; D might be TRBD2 (5 bases). This CDR3 has 13 residues. The V and J ends lost 5 bases and 7 bases respectively, with 18 bases between them. From germline, CDR1 is SQVTM and CDR2 ANQGSEA. Here the CDR3 DNA reads TGCAGCGTTCGCCTCAGCGTTAGGGAGGAGCAGTACTTC. Amino acid sequence: CSVRLSVREEQYF.

The gene calls are TRBV7-2 and TRBJ2-3; 7 bases are shared with TRBD2. Per germline, CDR1 SGHTA and CDR2 FQGNSA. The CDR3 loop spans 17 amino acids. V lost 2 bases to trimming and J lost 4 bases; unmatched junction nucleotides: 12. The CDR3 region is CASSLTFGSGTPDTQYF. As DNA, the CDR3 is TGTGCCAGCAGCTTAACTTTTGGGAGCGGGACCCCAGATACGCAGTATTTT.

This clone was seen only a few times. Additional DNA sequences in this sample encode the identical CDR3. This chain connects TRBV28 to TRBJ2-1; D may be TRBD2 (6 bases). CDR3 length: 14 amino acids. Germline CDR1 and CDR2: MDHEN and SYDVKM. Trimming pared 5 bases from V and 7 bases from J, leaving 15 bases between. The DNA for the CDR3 is TGTGCCAGCAGTCAGGGACTCGTTGGGAATGAGCAGTTCTTC. Encoded protein: CASSQGLVGNEQFF.

This clone was seen once. The chain carries TRBV28 and TRBJ1-5, with D possibly being TRBD1 (5 bases). The germline V and J ends were trimmed by 4 bases and 3 bases, with 19 bases remaining between them. CDR1 and CDR2 from the germline V gene are MDHEN and SYDVKM. The CDR3 totals 17 residues. CDR3 sequence (DNA): TGTGCCAGCAGTTATGGCGGCAGGGCCCGAGACAATCAGCCCCAGCATTTT. Amino acids: CASSYGGRARDNQPQHF.

The rearrangement joins TRBV18 to TRBJ1-2, with D possibly being TRBD1 (5 bases). The length of the CDR3 is 16 residues. CDR1 KGHSH and CDR2 LQKENI come from the germline V gene. Trimming took off 1 base at V and 0 bases at J, with 12 bases between the two ends. The CDR3 bases are TGTGCCAGCTCACCACGGGCAGGGCCTACTAACTATGGCTACACCTTC. Translation gives CASSPRAGPTNYGYTF.

The chain combines TRBV4-1 with TRBJ1-2; no clear D gene. The CDR3 contains 15 residues. Germline loops: CDR1 MGHRA, CDR2 YSYEKL. V was clipped by 5 bases and J by 5 bases, with 18 bases between them. CDR3 DNA: TGCGCCAGCAGCAGATACAACAGTATTCTTTATGGCTACACCTTC. It codes for CASSRYNSILYGYTF.

The V call is TRBV6-1, the J call TRBJ2-5; 11 bases align to TRBD1. The CDR3 loop spans 14 amino acids. The V gene end was trimmed by 10 bases and the J gene end by 2 bases; junction bases not matched to a gene: 6. CDR1 is MNHNS, CDR2 SASEGT, per germline. CDR3 residues: CATRDRGFQETQYF. The CDR3, as DNA: TGTGCCACCCGGGACAGGGGGTTTCAAGAGACCCAGTACTTC.

The rearrangement joins TRBV18 to TRBJ2-5; 9 bases line up with TRBD2. Germline CDR1 KGHSH, CDR2 LQKENI. V lost 6 bases, J lost 2 bases, and 4 bases stayed unmatched. The CDR3 is 14 amino acids. CDR3 in DNA: TGTGCCAGCTCTTTTAGCGGGAGACAAGAGACCCAGTACTTC. Amino acids: CASSFSGRQETQYF.

In this sample, this clone turned up a few times. V and J are TRBV25-1 and TRBJ2-3; TRBD2 agrees at 12 bases. CDR3 length equals 16 residues. The J segment lost 6 bases and the V segment lost 4 bases, leaving 8 bases of the junction unmatched. Germline V gene lookup returns CDR1 MGHDK and CDR2 SYGVNS. For the CDR3, the DNA is TGTGCCAGCAGTGTAAGACCTAGCGGGAGGGCCGATACGCAGTATTTT. Protein: CASSVRPSGRADTQYF.

This clone was counted a few times. This chain joins TRBV28 and TRBJ2-3, with D tentatively TRBD1 (7 bases). Germline CDR1 MDHEN, CDR2 SYDVKM. The CDR3 has 15 amino acids. Trimming stripped 4 bases from V and 1 base from J, with 12 bases between. CDR3 region: CASSYQGGRTDTQYF. In nucleotides, the CDR3 is TGTGCCAGCAGTTACCAGGGGGGACGCACAGATACGCAGTATTTT.

This clone has a handful of counts. The chain has TRBV18 and TRBJ2-3, with 7 bases matching TRBD2. V was pared by 6 bases and J by 2 bases, with 8 bases of the junction left unmatched. Germline loops: CDR1 KGHSH, CDR2 LQKENI. The CDR3 has 15 amino acids. The CDR3 loop is CASSFSSGSTDTQYF. As DNA, the CDR3 is TGTGCCAGCTCGTTCTCTAGCGGTTCCACAGATACGCAGTATTTT.

The rearrangement uses TRBV30 and TRBJ2-1; 11 bases are shared with TRBD2. Per germline, CDR1 GTSNPN and CDR2 SVGIG (reference sequence). The CDR3 runs 15 residues. V trimming: 1 base; J trimming: 4 bases; junction bases outside the gene matches: 3. CDR3: CAWSGRLAGYNEQFF. CDR3 DNA: TGTGCCTGGAGTGGACGACTAGCGGGGTACAATGAGCAGTTCTTC.

This clone turned up a few times. CDR3 DNA sequence: TGTGCCAGCAGCTTAGGACAGGGGGGGACTGAAGCTTTCTTT. Encoded protein: CASSLGQGGTEAFF. V usage is TRBV11-2 and J usage is TRBJ1-1; 9 positions match TRBD1. CDR1 SGHAT and CDR2 FQNNGV come from the germline V gene. V dropped 1 base and J dropped 5; count of bases not matched to a gene: 2. The CDR3 covers 14 residues.